This T cell receptor beta chain was retrieved from a study of T cell clonotyping in hematopoietic cell transplantation. With 1 base removed from V and 0 bases from J, the gap between germline ends came to 9 bases. CDR3 length: 16 residues. Per germline, CDR1 SGHDN and CDR2 FVKESK. The time point is: recipient sample about 28 days before transplant, after cytoreduction. Blood collection times were about day -28 and days 30, 100, 180 posttransplant. With regard to this clone: Its antigen remains unidentified.

Overall study findings and caveats: CD4 and CD8 repertoire contributions could not be separated without sorting. Pathologically expanded recipient clonotypes increased progressively from day 30 to day 180 as diversity fell. At the given depth, recipient repertoires were over 97% de novo clonotypes.

Profiled with immunoSEQ multiplex PCR; TCRdb holds only in-frame clones, not every one. Here the sample spans about 36,000 clones, roughly 94% being singletons. The sequenced sample was peripheral blood mononuclear cells, obtained before stem cell transplant. This chain joins TRBV14 and TRBJ1-4; D remains ambiguous. The sequence came from a man between 40 and 49 years old with chronic myeloid leukemia. Some clones in this sample may be carry-over from other donors' samples. The CDR3 protein is CASSQGLDATNEKLFF. DNA of the CDR3: TGTGCCAGCAGCCAAGGACTGGATGCAACTAATGAAAAACTGTTTTTT.